The 15 T cell receptor beta chains below come from one sample, sequenced in a study of technical replicates of blood from several donors. This table comes from immunoSEQ multiplex PCR, and its TCRdb copy is limited to in-frame clones, with some not included. The sample contains approximately 75,000 clones, 90% to 96% of which appear only once. What was sequenced was T cells isolated from PBMCs. These receptors were taken from a human donor in good health.

J is TRBJ1-1 and V is TRBV4-2; D might be TRBD1 (6 bases). The V gene's germline CDR1 is LGHNA and CDR2 YNFKEQ. V was shortened by 3 bases and J by 3 bases, with 14 bases between the two germline ends. The CDR3 consists of 15 residues. CDR3 sequence reads: CASSHGGASYTEAFF. Written as DNA, the CDR3 is TGTGCCAGCAGCCACGGGGGGGCTAGCTACACTGAAGCTTTCTTT.

This chain links TRBV9 with TRBJ2-1, with 8 bases that match TRBD2. V shed 1 base, J shed 2 bases, and the junction held 5 bases outside the gene matches. This CDR3 region has 16 residues. CDR1 is SGDLS and CDR2 is YYNGEE in the germline V gene. Written as DNA, the CDR3 is TGTGCCAGCAGCGTATTAGCGGGGACGACCTACAATGAGCAGTTCTTC. This codes for CASSVLAGTTYNEQFF. The full variable domain, rest sourced from reference TRBV9 and TRBJ2-1, is DSGVTQTPKHLITATGQRVTLRCSPRSGDLSVYWYQQSLDQGLQFLIQYYNGEERAKGNILERFSAQQFPDLHSELNLSSLELGDSALYFCASSVLAGTTYNEQFFGPGTRLTVL.

This clone came up a few times. The rearrangement links TRBV30 to TRBJ1-3, with D possibly matching TRBD1 (5 bases). This CDR3 has 14 amino acids. With 3 bases removed from V and 2 bases from J, the gap between germline ends came to 11 bases. Germline V gene data show CDR1 as GTSNPN and CDR2 as SVGIG (reference sequence). DNA of the CDR3: TGTGCCTGGAGGGGTGGGGGGACTGGAAACACCATATATTTT. Protein product: CAWRGGGTGNTIYF.

The chain recombines TRBV11-2 with TRBJ2-3; D is perhaps TRBD1 (5 bases). The CDR3 runs 13 residues. CDR1 and CDR2 from the germline V gene are SGHAT and FQNNGV. Trimming took off 7 bases at V and 1 base at J, with 9 bases between the two ends. CDR3 residues: CASKTQGTDTQYF. DNA for the CDR3: TGTGCCAGCAAAACACAGGGCACAGATACGCAGTATTTT.

This clone was seen more than once but under ten times. The chain recombines TRBV28 with TRBJ1-5; possible D gene TRBD1, 5 bases. V lost 10 bases to trimming and J lost 3 bases, with 19 bases between them. CDR3 length equals 15 residues. Germline V gene lookup returns CDR1 MDHEN and CDR2 SYDVKM. In DNA form, the CDR3 reads TGTGCCACCCTTACCCAGGGAACTAACAATCAGCCCCAGCATTTT. The encoded protein is CATLTQGTNNQPQHF.

The rearrangement joins TRBV27 to TRBJ2-7; tentatively, D is TRBD1 (7 bases). Germline CDR1 and CDR2: MNHEY and SMNVEV (reference sequence). The V end was cut by 6 bases, the J end by 7 bases, with 13 bases between. This CDR3 has 12 residues. In nucleotides, the CDR3 is TGTGCCAGCAGGGAGGGGGCAAGGGAGCAGTACTTC. Its protein product is CASREGAREQYF.

The chain combines TRBV9 with TRBJ2-7; D may be TRBD1 (6 bases). Trimming left V 3 bases short and J 4 bases short, with 26 bases between. This CDR3 has 18 amino acids. Germline-derived CDR1 and CDR2 are SGDLS and YYNGEE. The CDR3: CASSARQEDPRLRYEQYF. For the CDR3, the DNA is TGTGCCAGCAGCGCCAGACAGGAGGATCCACGTTTGAGGTACGAGCAGTACTTC.

The chain carries TRBV7-9 and TRBJ2-5; D is ambiguous. The CDR3 has 11 residues. V was clipped by 3 bases and J by 5 bases, with 4 bases between them. Germline V lookup: CDR1 SEHNR, CDR2 FQNEAQ (reference sequence). For the CDR3, the DNA is TGTGCCAGCAGCTTCAGTGAGACCCAGTACTTC. Amino acid sequence: CASSFSETQYF.

V gene TRBV5-5 combines with J gene TRBJ1-2; 9 nucleotides line up with TRBD1. V shed 2 bases, J shed 8 bases, and the junction held 4 bases outside the gene matches. The V gene's germline CDR1 is SGHKS and CDR2 YYEKEE (reference sequence). This CDR3 is built from 13 residues. The CDR3 region has the DNA TGTGCCAGCAGCTTTGGGACAGGGTGGGGCTACACCTTC. Encoded protein: CASSFGTGWGYTF.

This rearrangement joins TRBV5-6 to TRBJ1-5; tentatively, D is TRBD1 (6 bases). CDR1 and CDR2 from the germline V gene are SGHDT and YYEEEE. V was trimmed by 0 bases and J by 2 bases, leaving 6 bases between them. This CDR3 comprises 14 residues. The CDR3 DNA reads TGTGCCAGCAGCTTGGACAGGGGCAATCAGCCCCAGCATTTT. Translated, it gives CASSLDRGNQPQHF.

The J gene is TRBJ1-2, the V gene TRBV27; TRBD1 aligns across 11 bases. From germline, CDR1 is MNHEY and CDR2 SMNVEV (reference sequence). CDR3 length: 15 amino acids. After removal of 4 bases from V and 4 bases from J, the junction contained 5 bases not matched to a gene. This CDR3 is CASSYSGTGGYGYTF. In DNA form, the CDR3 reads TGTGCCAGCAGTTACTCCGGGACAGGGGGCTATGGCTACACCTTC.

CDR3: CASSGTFSSGRVVDTQYF. For the CDR3, the DNA is TGTGCCAGCAGTGGGACTTTCTCTAGCGGGAGGGTTGTAGATACGCAGTATTTT. This chain links TRBV25-1 with TRBJ2-3; TRBD2 agrees at 12 bases. The length of the CDR3 is 18 residues. After removal of 4 bases from V and 5 bases from J, the junction contained 13 bases not matched to a gene. Germline lookup yields CDR1 MGHDK and CDR2 SYGVNS.

A few counts support this clone. J is TRBJ1-4 and V is TRBV30; D possibly corresponds to TRBD1 (5 bases). V gave up 0 bases and J gave up 6 bases, with 8 bases separating them. The CDR3 runs 13 residues. CDR1 and CDR2 from the germline V gene are GTSNPN and SVGIG (reference sequence). The CDR3 sequence: CAWSVQVDEKLFF. The CDR3 DNA reads TGTGCCTGGAGTGTACAGGTGGATGAAAAACTGTTTTTT.

The chain recombines TRBV10-3 with TRBJ2-5, with 8 positions matching TRBD1. This CDR3 comprises 14 residues. CDR1 is ENHRY and CDR2 is SYGVKD in the germline V gene. The junction had 4 bases not matched to a gene; V was cut back by 3 bases and J by 4 bases. As DNA, the CDR3 is TGTGCCATCAGTGAAGTAGGACAGGGAGAGACCCAGTACTTC. Translating gives CAISEVGQGETQYF.

This chain uses TRBV27 with TRBJ1-2, with 8 bases identical to TRBD1. The CDR3 spans 14 residues. Germline trimming cut 4 bases from V and 8 bases from J; bases unmatched to any gene: 9. Germline values: CDR1 MNHEY, CDR2 SMNVEV (reference sequence). The CDR3 loop reads CASSWGVSGGGYTF. The CDR3 coding sequence is TGTGCCAGCAGTTGGGGGGTGTCAGGGGGCGGCTACACCTTC.